This is a list of T cell receptor beta chains from one sample in a study of shared clonotypes between healthy human individuals. Sequenced by immunoSEQ multiplex PCR; TCRdb stores in-frame clones only, minus some. The sample yields roughly 720,000 clones, about nine tenths seen once. The specimen sequenced was memory CD8+ T cells from PBMCs. Receptors originate from a man between 18 and 35 years old in good health. Some clones in this sample may be carry-over from other donors' samples. Each CDR3 is given with its conserved first and last residue. D genes are given only for firm matches. Clone sizes are given selectively: once, few, many, or a class where the clone is expanded.

v_gene	abundance	j_gene	d_gene	CDR3aa	CDR3nt
TRBV4-1	.	TRBJ1-6	.	CASSQDVGGRYNSPLHF	TGCGCCAGCAGCCAAGATGTGGGCGGGCGCTATAATTCACCCCTCCACTTT
TRBV30	.	TRBJ2-4	TRBD1	CAWSVGTGENIQYF	TGTGCCTGGAGTGTAGGGACAGGGGAAAACATTCAGTACTTC
TRBV11-3	.	TRBJ1-4	TRBD1	CASRRGQGGEKLFF	TGTGCCAGCAGACGAGGACAGGGGGGTGAAAAACTGTTTTTT
TRBV27	.	TRBJ2-2	.	CASSEWWNTGELFF	TGTGCCAGCAGCGAGTGGTGGAACACCGGGGAGCTGTTTTTT
TRBV10-3	.	TRBJ2-5	.	CAISRRGAQETQYF	TGTGCCATCAGCCGACGGGGGGCGCAGGAGACCCAGTACTTC
TRBV7-9	.	TRBJ2-1	TRBD2	CAIGRGSYNEQFF	TGTGCCATCGGGAGGGGGTCCTACAATGAGCAGTTCTTC
TRBV6-5	.	TRBJ2-2	.	CASMEGSPNTGELFF	TGTGCCAGCATGGAGGGGTCGCCGAACACCGGGGAGCTGTTTTTT
TRBV27	.	TRBJ1-1	.	CASSFNGNTEAFF	TGTGCCAGCAGTTTCAACGGAAACACTGAAGCTTTCTTT
TRBV27	.	TRBJ1-5	.	CASSRQTNQPQHF	TGTGCCAGCAGTAGGCAGACAAATCAGCCCCAGCATTTT
TRBV7-9	.	TRBJ2-1	TRBD2	CASSLEVGLGSYNEQFF	TGTGCCAGCAGCTTAGAGGTGGGACTAGGATCCTACAATGAGCAGTTCTTC
TRBV6-4	.	TRBJ2-2	.	CASSDGQNTGELFF	TGTGCCAGCAGTGACGGGCAGAACACCGGGGAGCTGTTTTTT
TRBV6-5	.	TRBJ2-3	.	CASSYPGVGPDTQYF	TGTGCCAGCAGTTACCCCGGCGTAGGACCAGATACGCAGTATTTT
TRBV19	.	TRBJ2-2	.	CASSITREPGELFF	TGTGCCAGTAGTATAACCAGAGAGCCCGGGGAGCTGTTTTTT
TRBV19	.	TRBJ1-1	.	CASSIGVGGLTEAFF	TGTGCCAGTAGTATAGGGGTCGGGGGATTGACTGAAGCTTTCTTT
TRBV6-1	.	TRBJ2-2	.	CASSEALQGSGGELFF	TGTGCCAGCAGTGAAGCGCTTCAGGGGAGCGGCGGGGAGCTGTTTTTT
TRBV6-1	.	TRBJ2-5	.	CASSDPRSGSSQGKETQYF	TGTGCCAGCAGTGACCCCCGGTCCGGGTCGAGTCAGGGGAAGGAGACCCAGTACTTC
TRBV5-6	.	TRBJ2-5	.	CASSLGWVIQETQYF	TGTGCCAGCAGCTTGGGCTGGGTGATCCAAGAGACCCAGTACTTC
TRBV5-5	.	TRBJ2-1	TRBD1	CASSLSGTAHNEQFF	TGTGCCAGCAGCTTATCTGGGACAGCGCACAATGAGCAGTTCTTC
TRBV5-1	.	TRBJ2-7	TRBD1	CASSLAGQGLYEQYF	TGCGCCAGCAGCTTAGCAGGACAGGGGCTCTACGAGCAGTACTTC
TRBV5-4	.	TRBJ1-2	.	CASSLVEDYYGYTF	TGTGCCAGCAGCTTGGTGGAGGATTACTATGGCTACACCTTC
TRBV28	.	TRBJ1-1	.	CASSLLVLNTEAFF	TGTGCCAGCAGTTTATTAGTGTTGAACACTGAAGCTTTCTTT
TRBV13	.	TRBJ2-7	.	CASSAPPGREQYF	TGTGCCAGCAGCGCCCCCCCGGGGCGCGAGCAGTACTTC
TRBV13	.	TRBJ1-1	.	CASSLGLTNTEAFF	TGTGCCAGCAGCTTAGGGTTGACTAACACTGAAGCTTTCTTT
TRBV19	.	TRBJ2-2	TRBD2	CASYQLAGGHAGELFF	TGTGCCAGTTACCAACTAGCGGGAGGGCATGCCGGGGAGCTGTTTTTT
TRBV6-1	.	TRBJ1-2	TRBD1	CASSELKGTGIANYGYTF	TGTGCCAGCAGTGAATTAAAAGGGACAGGAATAGCTAACTATGGCTACACCTTC
TRBV7-9	once	TRBJ2-6	.	CASSSRSEGSGANVLTF	TGTGCCAGCAGCTCCCGATCGGAGGGCTCTGGGGCCAACGTCCTGACTTTC
TRBV9	.	TRBJ2-3	.	CASSEWDRPDTQYF	TGTGCCAGCAGCGAGTGGGACCGCCCAGATACGCAGTATTTT
TRBV9	.	TRBJ1-1	TRBD1	CASSSPGQVTEAFF	TGTGCCAGCAGCTCGCCGGGACAGGTCACTGAAGCTTTCTTT
TRBV28	.	TRBJ1-4	.	CASSFGGNNEKLFF	TGTGCCAGCAGTTTCGGCGGGAATAATGAAAAACTGTTTTTT
TRBV2	.	TRBJ2-1	.	CASSELEGLNYNEQFF	TGTGCCAGCAGTGAATTGGAGGGGCTAAACTACAATGAGCAGTTCTTC
TRBV27	.	TRBJ2-7	.	CASSSTGYEQYF	TGTGCCAGCAGCTCAACAGGGTACGAGCAGTACTTC
TRBV7-9	.	TRBJ2-5	.	CASSLTLLGGAETQYF	TGTGCCAGCAGCTTAACGCTTTTGGGGGGCGCGGAGACCCAGTACTTC
TRBV30	once	TRBJ2-1	TRBD1	CAWSGGQGVNEQFF	TGTGCCTGGAGTGGGGGACAGGGGGTCAATGAGCAGTTCTTC
TRBV6-5	.	TRBJ1-1	.	CASRPAGRQNTEAFF	TGTGCCAGCAGGCCCGCGGGACGGCAGAACACTGAAGCTTTCTTT
TRBV28	.	TRBJ2-3	TRBD2	CASSHLGGRSTDTQYF	TGTGCCAGCAGCCATCTCGGGGGGAGGAGCACAGATACGCAGTATTTT
TRBV7-6	.	TRBJ2-7	.	CASSSRTSYEQYF	TGTGCCAGCAGCTCCCGGACCTCCTACGAGCAGTACTTC
TRBV6-1	few	TRBJ1-1	.	CASSEDGQWTEAFF	TGTGCCAGCAGTGAAGACGGACAATGGACTGAAGCTTTCTTT
TRBV9	.	TRBJ1-1	.	CATAVQGRENTEAFF	TGTGCCACCGCAGTACAGGGTAGAGAGAACACTGAAGCTTTCTTT
TRBV28	.	TRBJ1-1	.	CASSWDMATEAFF	TGTGCCAGCAGCTGGGACATGGCAACTGAAGCTTTCTTT
TRBV6-5	.	TRBJ2-7	.	CASSGRGSSYEQYF	TGTGCCAGCAGCGGGCGGGGTAGCTCCTACGAGCAGTACTTC
TRBV29-1	.	TRBJ2-7	TRBD2	CSVVGLAETVYEQYF	TGCAGCGTTGTGGGCCTAGCGGAAACTGTCTACGAGCAGTACTTC
TRBV2	.	TRBJ1-1	.	CASYGAVHAEAFF	TGTGCCAGCTACGGGGCAGTGCATGCTGAAGCTTTCTTT
TRBV7-8	.	TRBJ2-7	.	CASSLAGRSYEQYF	TGTGCCAGCAGCTTAGCCGGCAGATCCTACGAGCAGTACTTC
TRBV10-3	.	TRBJ2-7	.	CASSGTESYEQYF	TGTGCCTCTTCCGGGACCGAGTCCTACGAGCAGTACTTC
TRBV10-2	.	TRBJ2-1	.	CASSLRPLSRNEQFF	TGCGCCAGCAGCCTGAGACCACTATCCCGCAATGAGCAGTTCTTC
TRBV4-1	.	TRBJ2-1	TRBD2	CASTKRQTSGLPYNEQFF	TGCGCCAGCACCAAAAGACAGACTAGCGGGCTTCCCTACAATGAGCAGTTCTTC
TRBV6-5	.	TRBJ2-7	.	CASSPERGNYEQYF	TGTGCCAGCAGTCCGGAACGGGGGAACTACGAGCAGTACTTC
TRBV27	.	TRBJ2-7	TRBD2	CASRWTAGLAGVMVHEQYF	TGTGCCAGCCGCTGGACGGCCGGACTAGCGGGAGTCATGGTCCACGAGCAGTACTTC
TRBV9	.	TRBJ2-3	.	CASSVGGTQYF	TGTGCCAGCAGCGTAGGGGGAACGCAGTATTTT
TRBV4-1	once	TRBJ2-1	.	CASSQTKGAGEQFF	TGCGCCAGCAGCCAAACAAAAGGGGCGGGTGAGCAGTTCTTC